This T cell receptor beta chain was captured by sequencing in a study of T cell responses to AZD1222 COVID-19 vaccine. Study-wide results and caveats: Clonal diversity was possibly underestimated, and the donors were mostly white British, with more females. Only after the peak T cell response were repertoires sampled.

In the case of this clone: Antigen specificity is unknown.

The data were produced by immunoSEQ multiplex PCR, yet TCRdb's version contains in-frame clones alone and is incomplete. The table includes around 120,000 clones, around 83% detected once. The CDR3 totals 14 residues. Trimming took off 0 bases at V and 2 bases at J, with 9 bases between the two ends. Per germline, CDR1 SGDLS and CDR2 YYNGEE. The receptor comes from an adult who received the AZD1222 COVID-19 vaccine. The chain links TRBV9 to TRBJ2-7, with D unclear. Sequencing was performed on peripheral blood, taken 28 days after the second AZD1222 dose. The CDR3 coding sequence is TGTGCCAGCAGCGTAGGGTGGCAAACCTACGAGCAGTACTTC. Translated: CASSVGWQTYEQYF.